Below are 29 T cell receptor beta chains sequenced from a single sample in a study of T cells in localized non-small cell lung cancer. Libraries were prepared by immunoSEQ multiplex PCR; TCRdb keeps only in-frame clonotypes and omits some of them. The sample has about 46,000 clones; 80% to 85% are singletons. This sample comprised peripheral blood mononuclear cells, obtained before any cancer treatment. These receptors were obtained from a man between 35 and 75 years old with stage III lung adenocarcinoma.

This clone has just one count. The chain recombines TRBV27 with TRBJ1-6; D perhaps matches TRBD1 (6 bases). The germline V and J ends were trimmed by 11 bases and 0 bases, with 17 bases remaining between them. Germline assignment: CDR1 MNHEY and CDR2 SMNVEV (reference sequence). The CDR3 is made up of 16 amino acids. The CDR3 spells CAAGAALSSYNSPLHF. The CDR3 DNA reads TGTGCCGCAGGGGCGGCGTTGAGCTCCTATAATTCACCCCTCCACTTT.

CDR3 loop: CASISDRVRTGELFF. CDR3 DNA: TGTGCCAGTATCTCGGACAGGGTCCGGACCGGGGAGCTGTTTTTT. The chain carries TRBV19 and TRBJ2-2; 8 bases fit TRBD1. Germline values: CDR1 LNHDA, CDR2 SQIVND (reference sequence). The CDR3 runs 15 residues. The junction had 9 bases not matched to a gene; V was cut back by 7 bases and J by 5 bases.

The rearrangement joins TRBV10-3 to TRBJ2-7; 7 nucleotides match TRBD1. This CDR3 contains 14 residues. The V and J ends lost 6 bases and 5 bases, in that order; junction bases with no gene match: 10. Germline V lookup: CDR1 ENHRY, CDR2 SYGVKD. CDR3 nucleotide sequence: TGTGCCATCAGCACCGGAGACAGGGACCACGAGCAGTACTTC. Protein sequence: CAISTGDRDHEQYF.

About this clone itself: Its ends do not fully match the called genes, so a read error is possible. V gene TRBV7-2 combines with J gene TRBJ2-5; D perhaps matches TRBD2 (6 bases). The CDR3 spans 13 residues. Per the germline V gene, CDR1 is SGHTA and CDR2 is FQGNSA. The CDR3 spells CASSFGLDREQDF. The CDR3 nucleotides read TGTGCCAGCAGCTTCGGACTGGATCGGGAGCAGGACTTC. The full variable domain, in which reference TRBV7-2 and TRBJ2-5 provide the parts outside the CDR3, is GAGVSQSPSNKVTEKGKDVELRCDPISGHTALYWYRQSLGQGLEFLIYFQGNSAPDKSGLPSDRFSAERTGGSVSTLTIQRTQQEDSAVYLCASSFGLDREQDFGPGTRLLVL.

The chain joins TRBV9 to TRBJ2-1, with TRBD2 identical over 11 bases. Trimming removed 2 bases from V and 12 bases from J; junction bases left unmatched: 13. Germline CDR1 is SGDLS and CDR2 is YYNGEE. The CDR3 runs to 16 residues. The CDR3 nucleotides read TGTGCCAGCAGCGTGCTTAGCGGGGGGGCCGAAATTGGGCAGTTCTTC. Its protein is CASSVLSGGAEIGQFF.

The CDR3 is CASSVGGYEQYF. CDR3 sequence (DNA): TGTGCCAGCAGTGTAGGGGGCTACGAGCAGTACTTC. The V and J genes are TRBV6-1 and TRBJ2-7; possibly TRBD1 for D (6 bases). Germline loops: CDR1 MNHNS, CDR2 SASEGT. The CDR3 sequence is 12 residues long. Between the trimmed V and J ends, which lost 4 bases and 3 bases, there was a span of 7 bases.

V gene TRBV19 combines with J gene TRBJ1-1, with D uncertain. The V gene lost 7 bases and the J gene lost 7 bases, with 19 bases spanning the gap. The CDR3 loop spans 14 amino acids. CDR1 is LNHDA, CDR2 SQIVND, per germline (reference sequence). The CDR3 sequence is CASTALVRNGEAFF. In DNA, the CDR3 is TGTGCCAGTACGGCCCTTGTCAGAAACGGTGAAGCTTTCTTT. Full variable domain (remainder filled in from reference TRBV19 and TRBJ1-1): DGGITQSPKYLFRKEGQNVTLSCEQNLNHDAMYWYRQDPGQGLRLIYYSQIVNDFQKGDIAEGYSVSREKKESFPLTVTSAQKNPTAFYLCASTALVRNGEAFFGQGTRLTVV.

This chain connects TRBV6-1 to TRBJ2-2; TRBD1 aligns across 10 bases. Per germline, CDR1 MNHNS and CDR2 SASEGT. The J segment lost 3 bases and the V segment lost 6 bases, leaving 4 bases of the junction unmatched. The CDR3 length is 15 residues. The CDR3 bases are TGTGCCAGCAGGACAGGGGGCACGGACACCGGGGAGCTGTTTTTT. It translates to CASRTGGTDTGELFF.

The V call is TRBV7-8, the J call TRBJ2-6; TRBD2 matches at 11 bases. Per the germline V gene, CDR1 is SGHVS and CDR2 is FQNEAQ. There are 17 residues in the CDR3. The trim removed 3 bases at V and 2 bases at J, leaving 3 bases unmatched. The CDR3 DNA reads TGTGCCAGCAGCTTGACTAGCGGGGCTACTGGGGCCAACGTCCTGACTTTC. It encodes CASSLTSGATGANVLTF.

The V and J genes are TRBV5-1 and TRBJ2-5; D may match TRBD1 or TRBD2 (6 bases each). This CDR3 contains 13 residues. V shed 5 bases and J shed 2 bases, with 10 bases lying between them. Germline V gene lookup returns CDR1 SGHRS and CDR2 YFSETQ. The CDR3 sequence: CASSQGTQETQYF. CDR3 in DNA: TGCGCCAGCAGTCAGGGGACTCAAGAGACCCAGTACTTC. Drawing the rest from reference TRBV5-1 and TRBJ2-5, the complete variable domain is KAGVTQTPRYLIKTRGQQVTLSCSPISGHRSVSWYQQTPGQGLQFLFEYFSETQRNKGNFPGRFSGRQFSNSRSEMNVSTLELGDSALYLCASSQGTQETQYFGPGTRLLVL.

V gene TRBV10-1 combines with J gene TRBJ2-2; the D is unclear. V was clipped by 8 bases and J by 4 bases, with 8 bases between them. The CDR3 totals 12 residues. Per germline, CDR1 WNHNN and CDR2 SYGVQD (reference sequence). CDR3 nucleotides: TGCGCCAGCCGGGCTCCCACCGGGGAGCTGTTTTTT. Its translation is CASRAPTGELFF.

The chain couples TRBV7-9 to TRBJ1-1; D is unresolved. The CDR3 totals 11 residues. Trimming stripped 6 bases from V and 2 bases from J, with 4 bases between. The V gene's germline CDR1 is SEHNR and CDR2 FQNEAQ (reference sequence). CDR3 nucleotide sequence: TGTGCCAGCAGGGGAAACACTGAAGCTTTCTTT. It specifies CASRGNTEAFF.

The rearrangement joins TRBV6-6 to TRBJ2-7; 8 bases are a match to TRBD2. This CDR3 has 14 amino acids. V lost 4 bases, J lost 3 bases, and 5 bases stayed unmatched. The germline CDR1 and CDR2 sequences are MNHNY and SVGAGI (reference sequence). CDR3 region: CASSFDLAGYEQYF. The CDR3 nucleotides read TGTGCCAGCAGTTTTGACCTAGCGGGCTACGAGCAGTACTTC.

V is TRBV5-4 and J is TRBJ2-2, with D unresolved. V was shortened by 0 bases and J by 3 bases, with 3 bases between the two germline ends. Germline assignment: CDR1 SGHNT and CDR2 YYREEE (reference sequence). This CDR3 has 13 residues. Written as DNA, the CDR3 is TGTGCCAGCAGCTTGGGTGACACCGGGGAGCTGTTTTTT. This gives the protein CASSLGDTGELFF.

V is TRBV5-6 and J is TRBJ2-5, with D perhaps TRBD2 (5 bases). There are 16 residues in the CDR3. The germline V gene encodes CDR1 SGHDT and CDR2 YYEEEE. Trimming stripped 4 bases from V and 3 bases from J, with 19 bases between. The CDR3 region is CASSARAEGWEETQYF. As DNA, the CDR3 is TGTGCCAGCAGCGCGCGGGCCGAAGGGTGGGAAGAGACCCAGTACTTC.

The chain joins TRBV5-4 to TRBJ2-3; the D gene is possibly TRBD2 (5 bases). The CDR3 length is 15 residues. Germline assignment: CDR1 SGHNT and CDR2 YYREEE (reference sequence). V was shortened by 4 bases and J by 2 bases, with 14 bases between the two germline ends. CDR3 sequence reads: CASSQDPGITDTQYF. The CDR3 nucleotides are TGTGCCAGCAGCCAAGATCCGGGAATCACAGATACGCAGTATTTT.

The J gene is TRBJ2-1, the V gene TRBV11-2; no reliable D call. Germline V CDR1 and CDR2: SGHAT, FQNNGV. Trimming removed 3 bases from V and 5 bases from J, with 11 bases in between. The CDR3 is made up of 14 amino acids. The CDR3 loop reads CASSFNTNNNEQFF. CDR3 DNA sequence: TGTGCCAGCAGCTTTAATACAAACAACAATGAGCAGTTCTTC.

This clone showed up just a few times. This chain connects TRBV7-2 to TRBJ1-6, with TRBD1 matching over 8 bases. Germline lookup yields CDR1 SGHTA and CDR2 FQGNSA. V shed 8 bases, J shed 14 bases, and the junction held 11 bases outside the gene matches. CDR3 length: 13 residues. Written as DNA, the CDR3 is TGTGCCAGCGGGACAGGCCCCAATAGGACCCTCCACTTT. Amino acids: CASGTGPNRTLHF.

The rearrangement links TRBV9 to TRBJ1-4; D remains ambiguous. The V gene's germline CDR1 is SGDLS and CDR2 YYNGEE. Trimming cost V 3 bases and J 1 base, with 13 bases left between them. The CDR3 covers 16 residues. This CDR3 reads CASSETPHLTNEKLFF. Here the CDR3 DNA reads TGTGCCAGCAGCGAGACCCCACACCTAACTAATGAAAAACTGTTTTTT.

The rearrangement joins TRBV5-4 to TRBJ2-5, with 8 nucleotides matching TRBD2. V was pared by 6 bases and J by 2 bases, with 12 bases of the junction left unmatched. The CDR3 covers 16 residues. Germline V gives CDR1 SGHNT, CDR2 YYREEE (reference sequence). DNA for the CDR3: TGTGCCAGCACCCCGGGGGGGGCACCCGGGCAAGAGACCCAGTACTTC. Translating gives CASTPGGAPGQETQYF.

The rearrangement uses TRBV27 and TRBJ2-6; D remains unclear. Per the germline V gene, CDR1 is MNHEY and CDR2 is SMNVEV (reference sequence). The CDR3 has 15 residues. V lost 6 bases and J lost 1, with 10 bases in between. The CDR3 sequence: CASRLRLSGANVLTF. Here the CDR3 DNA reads TGTGCCAGCAGACTGCGACTTTCTGGGGCCAACGTCCTGACTTTC.

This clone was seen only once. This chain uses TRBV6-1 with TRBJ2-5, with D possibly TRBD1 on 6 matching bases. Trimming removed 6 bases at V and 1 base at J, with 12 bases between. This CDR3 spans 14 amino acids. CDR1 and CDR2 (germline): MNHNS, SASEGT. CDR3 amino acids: CASSLQGRQETQYF. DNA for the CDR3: TGTGCCAGCAGCTTACAGGGCCGCCAAGAGACCCAGTACTTC.

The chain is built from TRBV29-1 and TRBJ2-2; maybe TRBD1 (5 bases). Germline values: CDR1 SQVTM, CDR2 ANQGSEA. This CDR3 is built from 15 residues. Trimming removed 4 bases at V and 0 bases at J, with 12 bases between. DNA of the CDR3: TGCAGCGTTGTATCAGGGTTGTCGAACACCGGGGAGCTGTTTTTT. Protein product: CSVVSGLSNTGELFF.

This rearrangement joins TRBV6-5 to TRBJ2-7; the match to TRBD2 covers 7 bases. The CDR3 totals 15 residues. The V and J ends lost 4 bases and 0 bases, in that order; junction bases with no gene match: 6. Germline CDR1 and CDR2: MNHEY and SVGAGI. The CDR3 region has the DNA TGTGCCAGCAGTTTGGCCCGGGGGGACTCCTACGAGCAGTACTTC. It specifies CASSLARGDSYEQYF.

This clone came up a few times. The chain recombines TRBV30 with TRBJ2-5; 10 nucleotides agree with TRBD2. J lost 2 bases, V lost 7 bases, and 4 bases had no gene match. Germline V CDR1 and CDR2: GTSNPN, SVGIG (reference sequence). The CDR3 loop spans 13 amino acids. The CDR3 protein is CALKRGGQETQYF. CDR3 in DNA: TGTGCCTTAAAGCGGGGGGGGCAAGAGACCCAGTACTTC.

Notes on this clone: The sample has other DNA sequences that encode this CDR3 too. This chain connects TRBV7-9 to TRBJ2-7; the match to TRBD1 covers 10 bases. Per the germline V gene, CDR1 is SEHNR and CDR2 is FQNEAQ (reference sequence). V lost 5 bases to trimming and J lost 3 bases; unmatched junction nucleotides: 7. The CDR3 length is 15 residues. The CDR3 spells CASSPGTGDVYEQYF. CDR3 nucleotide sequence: TGTGCCAGCAGCCCGGGGACAGGGGACGTCTACGAGCAGTACTTC.

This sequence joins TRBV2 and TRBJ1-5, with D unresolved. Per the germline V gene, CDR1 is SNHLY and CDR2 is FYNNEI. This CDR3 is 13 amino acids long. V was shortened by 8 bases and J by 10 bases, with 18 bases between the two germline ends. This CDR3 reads CASGIASARPQHF. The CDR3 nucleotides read TGTGCCAGCGGGATAGCGTCGGCACGACCCCAGCATTTT.

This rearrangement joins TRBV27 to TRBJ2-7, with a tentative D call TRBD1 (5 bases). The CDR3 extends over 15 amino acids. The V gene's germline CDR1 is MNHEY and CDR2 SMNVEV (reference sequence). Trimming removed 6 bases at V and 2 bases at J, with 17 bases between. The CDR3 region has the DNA TGTGCCAGCAGCAAGACGTCAGGGTCCCCCTACGAGCAGTACTTC. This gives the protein CASSKTSGSPYEQYF.

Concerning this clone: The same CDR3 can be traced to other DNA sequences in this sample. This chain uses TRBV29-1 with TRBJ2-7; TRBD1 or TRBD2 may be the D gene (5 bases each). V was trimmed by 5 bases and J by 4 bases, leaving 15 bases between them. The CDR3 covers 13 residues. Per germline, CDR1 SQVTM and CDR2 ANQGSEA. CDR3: CSVRGQGIYEQYF. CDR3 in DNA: TGCAGCGTTCGAGGGCAGGGAATATACGAGCAGTACTTC.